The 10 T cell receptor beta chains below come from one sample, sequenced in a study of cytomegalovirus exposure and HLA in healthy donors (dated by TCRdb to 2016 to 2017). Libraries were constructed by the immunoSEQ multiplex PCR assay. For the multiplex PCR, a mixture combining 60 forward primers for TCR Vbeta segments and 13 reverse primers for TCR Jbeta segments was used. Not all clones reach the TCRdb copy of this immuneACCESS table, which keeps in-frame sequences only. Checked studies attribute under half of the gap to unresolved V genes and leave the rest unexplained. The table for this sample lists roughly 120,000 clones; around 80% of them were counted only once. The ten biggest clones cover more than 0.2% of the sample. The material sequenced was PBMCs. The receptors come from a man in his fifties or sixties in good health and CMV-seronegative.

This clone was counted a single time. The V call is TRBV2, the J call TRBJ2-6; TRBD2 aligns across 9 bases. The CDR3 has 16 residues. The V gene's germline CDR1 is SNHLY and CDR2 FYNNEI. The J segment lost 4 bases and the V segment lost 3 bases, leaving 4 bases of the junction unmatched. The CDR3 spells CASSELAGIGANVLTF. The CDR3 DNA reads as TGTGCCAGCAGTGAGCTAGCGGGGATCGGGGCCAACGTCCTGACTTTC. Complete variable domain (other parts from reference TRBV2 and TRBJ2-6): EPEVTQTPSHQVTQMGQEVILRCVPISNHLYFYWYRQILGQKVEFLVSFYNNEISEKSEIFDDQFSVERPDGSNFTLKIRSTKLEDSAMYFCASSELAGIGANVLTFGAGSRLTVL.

The chain has TRBV5-1 and TRBJ1-1; D possibly corresponds to TRBD1 (6 bases). In germline, CDR1 is SGHRS, CDR2 YFSETQ. This CDR3 is built from 13 residues. Trimming shortened V by 4 bases and J by 3 bases, and 10 bases separated the two germline ends. CDR3 protein: CASSQGGDTEAFF. DNA of the CDR3: TGCGCCAGCAGCCAAGGGGGGGACACTGAAGCTTTCTTT.

The gene calls are TRBV7-2 and TRBJ2-7; the match to TRBD2 covers 9 bases. This CDR3 has 14 amino acids. CDR1 is SGHTA and CDR2 is FQGNSA in the germline V gene. The J segment lost 2 bases and the V segment lost 5 bases, leaving 4 bases of the junction unmatched. CDR3 region: CASSRLAVTYEQYF. The CDR3 DNA reads as TGTGCCAGCAGCCGACTAGCGGTTACCTACGAGCAGTACTTC.

As for this clone: At one end, the junction sequence differs from germline, possibly due to a read error. Distinct nucleotide sequences in the sample also encode this CDR3. The gene calls are TRBV19 and TRBJ2-2; 10 bases line up with TRBD1. The CDR3 contains 16 residues. Germline V lookup: CDR1 LNHDA, CDR2 SQIVND (reference sequence). The CDR3 DNA reads as TGCGCCAGTAGAAGACCCGGGACAGGGGACCACGGGGAGCTGTTTTTT. This encodes CASRRPGTGDHGELFF.

J is TRBJ2-3 and V is TRBV9; 8 bases match TRBD2. The CDR3 covers 16 residues. Germline values: CDR1 SGDLS, CDR2 YYNGEE. V lost 4 bases and J lost 0; bases outside the gene matches: 7. The CDR3 DNA is TGTGCCAGCAGCCCCCCACTAGCGGTTAGCACAGATACGCAGTATTTT. Translating it yields CASSPPLAVSTDTQYF.

The chain is built from TRBV18 and TRBJ2-5, with D tentatively TRBD1 (6 bases). The V end lost 3 bases, the J end lost 4 bases, and 12 bases lay between the germline ends. Looked up from germline, CDR1 is KGHSH and CDR2 is LQKENI. The CDR3 is 14 amino acids. The CDR3 here is CASSPLGATETQYF. The DNA for the CDR3 is TGTGCCAGCTCACCGCTGGGGGCTACAGAGACCCAGTACTTC.

The chain joins TRBV28 to TRBJ1-1; D remains ambiguous. This CDR3 is built from 13 residues. Trimming took 3 bases from V and 8 from J, leaving 13 bases between them. Germline-derived CDR1 and CDR2 are MDHEN and SYDVKM. The CDR3 region is CASSLRAPPEAFF. The CDR3 coding sequence is TGTGCCAGCAGTTTGCGGGCCCCGCCAGAAGCTTTCTTT.

The chain uses TRBV29-1 and TRBJ2-3, with 9 bases that match TRBD2. V shed 7 bases, J shed 4 bases, and the junction held 3 bases outside the gene matches. Germline CDR1 SQVTM, CDR2 ANQGSEA. This CDR3 is built from 12 residues. CDR3 DNA: TGCAGCGGGCGGGAGGGCCCAGATACGCAGTATTTT. Translated: CSGREGPDTQYF.

The genes are TRBV28 and TRBJ1-2; possible D gene TRBD1, 6 bases. The CDR3 is 16 amino acids. Trimming removed 4 bases from V and 4 bases from J, with 19 bases in between. The germline V gene encodes CDR1 MDHEN and CDR2 SYDVKM. CDR3 bases: TGTGCCAGCAGTTGGGGAGGGGGGGGAATGGGCTATGGCTACACCTTC. This sequence encodes CASSWGGGGMGYGYTF.

The chain links TRBV7-9 to TRBJ1-5; D uncertain. V lost 1 base and J lost 5, with 6 bases in between. Germline assignment: CDR1 SEHNR and CDR2 FQNEAQ (reference sequence). CDR3 length: 13 amino acids. The CDR3 DNA sequence: TGTGCCAGCAGCTTAGTCCGCGATCAGCCCCAGCATTTT. Translated, it gives CASSLVRDQPQHF.